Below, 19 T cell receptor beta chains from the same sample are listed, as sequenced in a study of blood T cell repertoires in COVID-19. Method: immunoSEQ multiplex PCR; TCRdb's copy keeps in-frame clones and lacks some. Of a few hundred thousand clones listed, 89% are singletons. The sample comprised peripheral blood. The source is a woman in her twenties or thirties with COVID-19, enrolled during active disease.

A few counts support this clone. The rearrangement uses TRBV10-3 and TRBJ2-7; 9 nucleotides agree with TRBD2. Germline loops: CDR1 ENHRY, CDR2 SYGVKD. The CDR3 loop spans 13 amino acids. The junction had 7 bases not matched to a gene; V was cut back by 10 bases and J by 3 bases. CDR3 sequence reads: CATFSGGDYEQYF. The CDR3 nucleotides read TGTGCCACATTTAGCGGGGGAGACTACGAGCAGTACTTC.

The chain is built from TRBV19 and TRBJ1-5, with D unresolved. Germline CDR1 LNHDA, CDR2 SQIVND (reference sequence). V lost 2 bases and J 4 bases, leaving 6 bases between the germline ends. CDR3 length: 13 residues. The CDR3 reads CASSIQSNQPQHF. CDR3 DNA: TGTGCCAGTAGTATACAGTCAAATCAGCCCCAGCATTTT. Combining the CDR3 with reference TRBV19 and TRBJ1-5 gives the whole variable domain DGGITQSPKYLFRKEGQNVTLSCEQNLNHDAMYWYRQDPGQGLRLIYYSQIVNDFQKGDIAEGYSVSREKKESFPLTVTSAQKNPTAFYLCASSIQSNQPQHFGDGTRLSIL.

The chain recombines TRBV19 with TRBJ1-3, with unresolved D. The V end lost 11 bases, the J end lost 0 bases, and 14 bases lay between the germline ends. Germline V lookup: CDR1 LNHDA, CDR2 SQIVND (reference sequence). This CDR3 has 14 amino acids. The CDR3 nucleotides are TGTGCCGCGGGCGAGGCCTTCTCTGGAAACACCATATATTTT. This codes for CAAGEAFSGNTIYF.

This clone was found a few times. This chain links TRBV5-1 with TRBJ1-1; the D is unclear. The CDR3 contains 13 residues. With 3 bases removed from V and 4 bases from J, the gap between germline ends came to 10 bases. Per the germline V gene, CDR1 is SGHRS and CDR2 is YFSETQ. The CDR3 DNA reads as TGCGCCAGCAGCTCCGTCGAGGGCACTGAAGCTTTCTTT. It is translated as CASSSVEGTEAFF.

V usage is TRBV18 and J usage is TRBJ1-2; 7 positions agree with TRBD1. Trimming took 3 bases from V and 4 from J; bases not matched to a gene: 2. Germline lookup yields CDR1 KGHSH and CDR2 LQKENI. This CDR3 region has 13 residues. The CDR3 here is CASSPGQLYGYTF. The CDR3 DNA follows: TGTGCCAGCTCACCGGGACAGCTCTATGGCTACACCTTC.

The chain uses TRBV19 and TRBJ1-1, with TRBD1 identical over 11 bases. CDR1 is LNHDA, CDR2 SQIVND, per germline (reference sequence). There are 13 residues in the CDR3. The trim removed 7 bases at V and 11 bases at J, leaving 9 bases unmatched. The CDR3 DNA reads TGTGCCAGTATTCCGGACAGGGGGCGGCGGGCTTTCTTT. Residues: CASIPDRGRRAFF.

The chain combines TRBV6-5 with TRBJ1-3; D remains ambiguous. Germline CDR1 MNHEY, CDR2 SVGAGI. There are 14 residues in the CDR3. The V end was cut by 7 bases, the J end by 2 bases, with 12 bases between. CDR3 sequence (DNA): TGTGCCAGCAAGCGGGGAATCGCTGGAAACACCATATATTTT. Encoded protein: CASKRGIAGNTIYF.

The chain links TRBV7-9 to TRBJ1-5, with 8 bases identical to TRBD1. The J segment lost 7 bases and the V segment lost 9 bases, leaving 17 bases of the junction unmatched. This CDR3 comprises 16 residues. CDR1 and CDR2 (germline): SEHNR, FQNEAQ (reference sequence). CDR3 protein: CARDRDKSRSRQPQHF. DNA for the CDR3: TGTGCCAGGGACAGGGACAAGTCGAGAAGTCGACAGCCCCAGCATTTT. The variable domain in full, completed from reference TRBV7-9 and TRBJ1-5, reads DTGVSQNPRHKITKRGQNVTFRCDPISEHNRLYWYRQTLGQGPEFLTYFQNEAQLEKSRLLSDRFSAERPKGSFSTLEIQRTEQGDSAMYLCARDRDKSRSRQPQHFGDGTRLSIL.

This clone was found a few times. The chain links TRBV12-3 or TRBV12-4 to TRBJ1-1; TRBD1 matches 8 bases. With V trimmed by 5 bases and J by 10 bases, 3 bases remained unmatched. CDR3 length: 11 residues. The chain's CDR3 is CASSDRGGAFF. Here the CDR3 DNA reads TGTGCCAGCAGTGACAGGGGTGGAGCTTTCTTT.

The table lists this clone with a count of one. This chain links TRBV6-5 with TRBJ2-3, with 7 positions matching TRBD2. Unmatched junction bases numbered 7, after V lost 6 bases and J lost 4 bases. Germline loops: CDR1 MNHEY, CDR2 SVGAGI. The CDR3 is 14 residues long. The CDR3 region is CASSAGRVSDTQYF. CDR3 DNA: TGTGCCAGCAGCGCTGGGAGGGTTTCAGATACGCAGTATTTT.

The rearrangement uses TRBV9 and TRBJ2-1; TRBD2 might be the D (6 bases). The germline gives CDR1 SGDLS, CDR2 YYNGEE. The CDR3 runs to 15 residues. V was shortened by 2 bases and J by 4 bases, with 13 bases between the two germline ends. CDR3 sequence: CASSVLTGTYNEQFF. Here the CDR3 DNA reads TGTGCCAGCAGCGTTTTAACGGGGACTTACAATGAGCAGTTCTTC.

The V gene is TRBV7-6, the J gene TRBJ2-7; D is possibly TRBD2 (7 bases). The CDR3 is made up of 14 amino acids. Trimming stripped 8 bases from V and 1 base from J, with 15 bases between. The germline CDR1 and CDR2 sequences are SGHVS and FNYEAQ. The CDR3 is CASSYGGQSYEQYF. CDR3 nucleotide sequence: TGTGCCAGCTCGTACGGGGGGCAATCCTACGAGCAGTACTTC.

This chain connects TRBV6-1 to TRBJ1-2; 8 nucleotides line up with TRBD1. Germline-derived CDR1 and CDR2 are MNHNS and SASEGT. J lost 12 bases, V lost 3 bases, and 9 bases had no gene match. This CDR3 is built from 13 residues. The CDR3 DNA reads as TGTGCCAGCAGTGAGCACCCCGACAGGGGCGACACCTTC. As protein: CASSEHPDRGDTF.

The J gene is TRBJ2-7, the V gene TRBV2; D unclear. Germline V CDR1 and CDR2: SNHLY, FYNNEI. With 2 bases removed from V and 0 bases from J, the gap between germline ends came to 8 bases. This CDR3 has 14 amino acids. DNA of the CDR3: TGTGCCAGCAGTGAACTAAAAAGCTCCTACGAGCAGTACTTC. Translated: CASSELKSSYEQYF.

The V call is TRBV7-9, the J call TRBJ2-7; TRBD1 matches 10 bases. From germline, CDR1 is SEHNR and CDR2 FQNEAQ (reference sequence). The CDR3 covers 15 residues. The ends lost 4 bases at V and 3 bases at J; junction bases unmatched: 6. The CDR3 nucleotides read TGTGCCAGCAGCTCGCCGGGACAGGGGCTCTACGAGCAGTACTTC. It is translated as CASSSPGQGLYEQYF.

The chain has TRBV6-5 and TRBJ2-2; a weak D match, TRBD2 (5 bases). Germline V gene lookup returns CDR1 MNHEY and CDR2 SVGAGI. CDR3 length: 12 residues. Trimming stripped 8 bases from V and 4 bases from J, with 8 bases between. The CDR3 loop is CASAGGTGELFF. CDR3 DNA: TGTGCCAGCGCGGGTGGCACCGGGGAGCTGTTTTTT.

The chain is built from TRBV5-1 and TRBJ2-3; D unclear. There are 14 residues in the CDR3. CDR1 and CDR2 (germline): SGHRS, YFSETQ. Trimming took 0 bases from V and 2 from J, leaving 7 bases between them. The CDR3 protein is CASSLGANTDTQYF. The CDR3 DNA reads TGCGCCAGCAGCTTGGGGGCTAACACAGATACGCAGTATTTT.

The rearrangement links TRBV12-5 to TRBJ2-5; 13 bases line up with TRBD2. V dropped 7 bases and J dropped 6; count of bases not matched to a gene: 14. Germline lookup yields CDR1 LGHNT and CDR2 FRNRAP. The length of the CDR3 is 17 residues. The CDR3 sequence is CASALSLAGGPGKTQYF. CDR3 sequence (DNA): TGTGCTAGTGCCTTGTCACTAGCGGGGGGGCCGGGAAAGACCCAGTACTTC. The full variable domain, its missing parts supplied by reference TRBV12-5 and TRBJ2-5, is DARVTQTPRHKVTEMGQEVTMRCQPILGHNTVFWYRQTMMQGLELLAYFRNRAPLDDSGMPKDRFSAEMPDATLATLKIQPSEPRDSAVYFCASALSLAGGPGKTQYFGPGTRLLVL.

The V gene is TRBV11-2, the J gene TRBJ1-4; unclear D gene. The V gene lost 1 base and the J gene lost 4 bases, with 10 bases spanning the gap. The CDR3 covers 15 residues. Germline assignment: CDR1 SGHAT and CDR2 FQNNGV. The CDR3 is CASSLGTYDNEKLFF. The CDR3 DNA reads TGTGCCAGCAGCTTAGGCACCTATGATAATGAAAAACTGTTTTTT.